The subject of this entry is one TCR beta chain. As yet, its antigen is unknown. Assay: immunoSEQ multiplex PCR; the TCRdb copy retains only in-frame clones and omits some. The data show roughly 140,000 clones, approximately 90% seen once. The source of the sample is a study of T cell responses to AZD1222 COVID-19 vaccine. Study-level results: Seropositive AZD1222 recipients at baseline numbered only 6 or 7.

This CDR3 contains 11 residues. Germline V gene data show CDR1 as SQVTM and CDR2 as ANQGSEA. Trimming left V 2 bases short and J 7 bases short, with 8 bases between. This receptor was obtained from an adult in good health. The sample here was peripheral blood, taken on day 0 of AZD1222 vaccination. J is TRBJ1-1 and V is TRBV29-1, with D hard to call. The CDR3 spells CSVEPRNEAFF. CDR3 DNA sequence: TGCAGCGTTGAACCCAGGAATGAAGCTTTCTTT. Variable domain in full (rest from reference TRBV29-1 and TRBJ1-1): SAVISQKPSRDICQRGTSLTIQCQVDSQVTMMFWYRQQPGQSLTLIATANQGSEATYESGFVIDKFPISRPNLTFSTLTVSNMSPEDSSIYLCSVEPRNEAFFGQGTRLTVV.